This passage covers 4 T cell receptor beta chains from one sample sequenced in a study of blood T cell repertoires in COVID-19 (dated by TCRdb to 2019 to 2021). Library preparation employed the immunoSEQ multiplex PCR assay. TCRdb's version of the immuneACCESS table is confined to in-frame rearrangements and falls short of the full clone set. An unresolved V gene accounts for under half of the shortfall where checked; the remainder is of unknown origin. The sample table holds 150,000 or so clones, of which roughly four fifths were seen once. The ten largest clones take up roughly 9% of the sample. Source material: peripheral blood. The receptors originated from a woman aged 50 to 65 with active or convalescent COVID-19.

The chain has TRBV4-1 and TRBJ2-5; TRBD2 agrees at 9 bases. Germline V gene data show CDR1 as MGHRA and CDR2 as YSYEKL. V trimming: 1 base; J trimming: 5 bases; junction bases outside the gene matches: 5. This CDR3 has 15 amino acids. The CDR3: CASSQAWLAGETQYF. CDR3 nucleotides: TGCGCCAGCAGCCAAGCCTGGCTAGCGGGGGAGACCCAGTACTTC.

The chain links TRBV5-6 to TRBJ2-2, with 8 bases matching TRBD2. With V trimmed by 3 bases and J by 4 bases, 5 bases remained unmatched. From germline, CDR1 is SGHDT and CDR2 YYEEEE. This CDR3 comprises 15 residues. The CDR3 here is CASSWGLEGTGELFF. The CDR3, as DNA: TGTGCCAGCAGCTGGGGACTAGAGGGCACCGGGGAGCTGTTTTTT.

This CDR3 is CASRRGGVRSTEAFF. The CDR3 DNA sequence: TGTGCCAGCAGGAGGGGCGGGGTCAGGAGTACTGAAGCTTTCTTT. The chain couples TRBV6-5 to TRBJ1-1; possible D gene TRBD1, 5 bases. Germline CDR1 and CDR2: MNHEY and SVGAGI. This CDR3 spans 15 amino acids. Trimming removed 6 bases from V and 5 bases from J, with 19 bases in between.

V gene TRBV30 combines with J gene TRBJ2-7; weak D call: TRBD1 (5 bases). This CDR3 is built from 14 residues. Germline assignment: CDR1 GTSNPN and CDR2 SVGIG (reference sequence). With 0 bases removed from V and 2 bases from J, the gap between germline ends came to 11 bases. In DNA, the CDR3 is TGTGCCTGGAGTGTTTCAGGCAGGGCCTACGAGCAGTACTTC. This sequence encodes CAWSVSGRAYEQYF.